These 8 T cell receptor beta chains share one sample of origin, sequenced in a study of CD8 T cells in ankylosing spondylitis. MiXCR, run by TCRdb on the 5' RACE reads, gives a single entry per CDR3 protein. The sample shows roughly 240,000 distinct CDR3 sequences, 8% to 9% of them seen only once. Input material: blood, either unsorted or a sorted T cell fraction (not recorded which). The receptor set was obtained from a female donor with ankylosing spondylitis or in good health (not recorded which).

This clonotype was counted ten times or more. The CDR3: CASSQDGGEQYF. In DNA form, the CDR3 reads TGTGCCAGCAGCCAAGATGGAGGCGAGCAGTACTTC. This chain connects TRBV3-1 to TRBJ2-7; tentative D call: TRBD2 (5 bases). The length of the CDR3 is 12 residues. CDR1 is LGHDT, CDR2 YNNKEL, per germline (reference sequence). V was trimmed by 0 bases and J by 6 bases, leaving 6 bases between them.

This clonotype was detected ten times or more. V gene TRBV29-1 combines with J gene TRBJ2-1; possibly TRBD2 for D (6 bases). V was cut by 0 bases and J by 8 bases, with 17 bases left in between. CDR1 and CDR2 (germline): SQVTM, ANQGSEA. The CDR3 length is 15 residues. The CDR3 protein is CSVEEGFRESYEQFF. The CDR3 DNA is TGCAGCGTTGAAGAAGGTTTCCGGGAGTCCTATGAGCAGTTCTTC.

This clonotype was observed many times. The gene calls are TRBV4-3 and TRBJ2-1; unclear D gene. Germline V gives CDR1 LGHNA, CDR2 YSLEER. The germline V and J ends were trimmed by 2 bases and 4 bases, with 12 bases remaining between them. This CDR3 comprises 15 residues. The CDR3 DNA reads TGCGCCAGCAGCCAACTTCCGATGTTTTACAATGAGCAGTTCTTC. Protein: CASSQLPMFYNEQFF.

This clonotype was counted ten times or more. V usage is TRBV7-2 and J usage is TRBJ1-5; the D gene is possibly TRBD1 (5 bases). The V gene's germline CDR1 is SGHTA and CDR2 FQGNSA. Deletions cut 5 bases from V and 5 bases from J, with 10 bases between. The CDR3 length is 13 residues. The CDR3 DNA sequence: TGTGCCAGCAGCCCCGACAGTTATCAGCCCCAGCATTTT. Translation gives CASSPDSYQPQHF.

This clonotype was seen many times. The conserved closing phenylalanine or tryptophan is absent in this CDR3, likely reflecting a read error. The limits of the CDR3 on the DNA are not certain, so only TCRdb's listed CDR3 is given. J is TRBJ2-7 and V is TRBV21-1; TRBD2, the table's D call, was not compared with the DNA. TRBV21-1 is a documented pseudogene. The CDR3 has 10 residues if both end residues are counted. This chain's CDR3 is CASSKDKKPP.

This clonotype was recorded at least ten times. V is TRBV7-2 and J is TRBJ2-7; 15 nucleotides align to TRBD2. Trimming removed 0 bases from V and 6 bases from J; junction bases left unmatched: 9. This CDR3 contains 18 residues. Germline V gives CDR1 SGHTA, CDR2 FQGNSA. The chain's CDR3 is CASSLAPGLAGGPGEQYF. The CDR3 nucleotides read TGTGCCAGCAGCTTAGCCCCCGGACTAGCGGGAGGGCCCGGCGAGCAGTACTTC.

The sample holds many counts of this clonotype. This chain joins TRBV15 and TRBJ2-2; D perhaps matches TRBD2 (6 bases). The germline V gene encodes CDR1 LNHNV and CDR2 YYDKDF (reference sequence). Trimming took off 3 bases at V and 7 bases at J, with 12 bases between the two ends. The CDR3 spans 14 residues. In nucleotides, the CDR3 is TGTGCCACCAGCAGGGGACTCGGCATCGGGGAGCTGTTTTTT. It encodes CATSRGLGIGELFF.

This clonotype was picked up many times. The V gene is TRBV20-1, the J gene TRBJ2-7, with a possible D match to TRBD2 (5 bases). The V end was cut by 1 base, the J end by 6 bases, with 10 bases between. Germline assignment: CDR1 DFQATT and CDR2 SNEGSKA (reference sequence). The CDR3 loop spans 12 amino acids. CDR3 coding DNA: TGCAGTGCTAGAGTGATAGGAGGCGAGCAGTACTTC. Encoded protein: CSARVIGGEQYF.